One and the same sample provided the 19 T cell receptor beta chains below, sequenced in a study of cytomegalovirus exposure and HLA in healthy donors. PCR amplification relied on 60 Vbeta primers (plus 13 Jbeta primers). Sequenced by immunoSEQ multiplex PCR; TCRdb stores in-frame clones only, minus some. The sample has some 200,000 clones; around 77% are singletons. Sequences were obtained from PBMCs. These receptors came from a woman in her twenties or thirties in good health and CMV-seronegative.

The chain links TRBV6-5 to TRBJ2-3, with TRBD2 matching over 7 bases. The V and J ends lost 6 bases and 1 base, in that order; junction bases with no gene match: 7. This CDR3 is built from 15 residues. Germline loops: CDR1 MNHEY, CDR2 SVGAGI. CDR3: CASRKERGGTDTQYF. The DNA for the CDR3 is TGTGCCAGCAGGAAAGAACGGGGGGGCACAGATACGCAGTATTTT.

The gene calls are TRBV15 and TRBJ2-2; D is perhaps TRBD2 (6 bases). The V and J ends lost 4 bases and 6 bases respectively, with 21 bases between them. The CDR3 length is 17 residues. The V gene's germline CDR1 is LNHNV and CDR2 YYDKDF (reference sequence). CDR3 in DNA: TGTGCCACCAGCACGGGGGTCGTCCCTACATCAGCCGGGGAGCTGTTTTTT. This gives the protein CATSTGVVPTSAGELFF.

J is TRBJ2-1 and V is TRBV4-2; D unresolved. The CDR3 covers 13 residues. CDR1 and CDR2 (germline): LGHNA, YNFKEQ. V was cut by 4 bases and J by 5 bases, with 9 bases left in between. In nucleotides, the CDR3 is TGTGCCAGCAGCCCGTTGTTAAACAATGAGCAGTTCTTC. Translation gives CASSPLLNNEQFF.

About this clone: An end of the junction differs from the germline gene, which may be a read error. The CDR3 is CAGSQVGENSNQPQHF. DNA of the CDR3: TGCGCCGGCAGCCAAGTGGGAGAGAATAGCAATCAGCCCCAGCATTTT. The V call is TRBV4-1, the J call TRBJ1-5; D not resolved. In germline, CDR1 is MGHRA, CDR2 YSYEKL. The CDR3 has 16 amino acids.

This sequence joins TRBV30 and TRBJ1-3; no definite D call. CDR1 is GTSNPN, CDR2 SVGIG, per germline (reference sequence). The V end lost 5 bases, the J end lost 0 bases, and 8 bases lay between the germline ends. CDR3 length: 13 residues. The CDR3 spells CAWAEDSGNTIYF. The CDR3 DNA follows: TGTGCCTGGGCCGAGGACTCTGGAAACACCATATATTTT.

Concerning this clone itself: The junction does not match germline at one end; this may be a read error. The chain combines TRBV11-2 with TRBJ1-2; a weak D match, TRBD1 (5 bases). Germline V gene lookup returns CDR1 SGHAT and CDR2 FQNNGV. This CDR3 is built from 17 residues. The chain's CDR3 is CASAFNRSSRARYGYPF. The CDR3 DNA sequence: TGTGCCAGCGCGTTTAACCGGAGTTCCAGGGCCAGATATGGCTACCCCTTC.

This clone was detected once. V gene TRBV6-1 combines with J gene TRBJ2-3; the match to TRBD1 covers 8 bases. Germline CDR1 MNHNS, CDR2 SASEGT. The CDR3 consists of 15 residues. J lost 4 bases, V lost 6 bases, and 9 bases had no gene match. CDR3 bases: TGTGCCAGCAGCCTGCAGGGGGCTCGAGCAGATACGCAGTATTTT. Protein sequence: CASSLQGARADTQYF.

V and J are TRBV7-9 and TRBJ2-7, with 11 bases aligning to TRBD2. The germline V gene encodes CDR1 SEHNR and CDR2 FQNEAQ (reference sequence). This CDR3 is 16 amino acids long. Unmatched junction bases numbered 8, after V lost 5 bases and J lost 2 bases. The CDR3 loop reads CASSPRLAGSTYEQYF. The DNA for the CDR3 is TGTGCCAGCAGCCCCCGACTAGCGGGAAGTACCTACGAGCAGTACTTC.

This chain connects TRBV4-2 to TRBJ2-1; 8 bases match TRBD2. After removal of 3 bases from V and 7 bases from J, the junction contained 8 bases not matched to a gene. The CDR3 covers 15 residues. Germline V gene lookup returns CDR1 LGHNA and CDR2 YNFKEQ. The CDR3 protein is CASSHLGLARNEQFF. In nucleotides, the CDR3 is TGTGCCAGCAGCCACTTAGGACTAGCCAGGAATGAGCAGTTCTTC.

The chain employs TRBV5-1 and TRBJ2-1; weak D call: TRBD2 (6 bases). CDR1 and CDR2 (germline): SGHRS, YFSETQ. This CDR3 region has 17 residues. The ends were cut back, 4 bases at V and 8 bases at J, with 25 bases in the middle. CDR3 protein: CASSLHFGTRSSDEQFF. In DNA, the CDR3 is TGCGCCAGCAGCCTACACTTCGGGACTCGGTCATCCGATGAGCAGTTCTTC.

The genes are TRBV27 and TRBJ2-1, with 7 bases that match TRBD1. Germline loops: CDR1 MNHEY, CDR2 SMNVEV (reference sequence). V trimming: 6 bases; J trimming: 6 bases; junction bases outside the gene matches: 8. The length of the CDR3 is 14 residues. CDR3 in amino acids: CASRPGGAINEQFF. CDR3 nucleotide sequence: TGTGCCAGCAGGCCAGGGGGAGCGATCAATGAGCAGTTCTTC.

This clone was observed a few times. J is TRBJ2-5 and V is TRBV6-5; 7 bases align to TRBD2. The CDR3 runs 15 residues. Germline trimming cut 4 bases from V and 5 bases from J; bases unmatched to any gene: 10. Germline V gives CDR1 MNHEY, CDR2 SVGAGI. CDR3 in DNA: TGTGCCAGCAGTTCAACAGCGGGACTCGGGGAGACCCAGTACTTC. It codes for CASSSTAGLGETQYF.

The V and J genes are TRBV9 and TRBJ2-3; perhaps TRBD2 as D (6 bases). Germline CDR1 reads SGDLS; CDR2 reads YYNGEE. V was clipped by 0 bases and J by 8 bases, with 16 bases between them. This CDR3 has 15 residues. The CDR3 region is CASSVVGGTPGTQYF. CDR3 in DNA: TGTGCCAGCAGCGTAGTAGGAGGGACCCCGGGTACGCAGTATTTT. The variable domain in full, with the rest retrieved from reference TRBV9 and TRBJ2-3, is DSGVTQTPKHLITATGQRVTLRCSPRSGDLSVYWYQQSLDQGLQFLIQYYNGEERAKGNILERFSAQQFPDLHSELNLSSLELGDSALYFCASSVVGGTPGTQYFGPGTRLTVL.

J is TRBJ2-7 and V is TRBV18; 10 nucleotides match TRBD2. This CDR3 is built from 12 residues. Germline loops: CDR1 KGHSH, CDR2 LQKENI. V trimming: 10 bases; J trimming: 3 bases; junction bases outside the gene matches: 3. The CDR3 DNA follows: TGTGCCACGGGACTAGCGAGCTACGAGCAGTACTTC. The encoded protein is CATGLASYEQYF.

V and J are TRBV7-8 and TRBJ1-2; 7 nucleotides align to TRBD1. Germline V gene data show CDR1 as SGHVS and CDR2 as FQNEAQ. This CDR3 is 13 amino acids long. V gave up 1 base and J gave up 7 bases; unmatched junction bases: 3. CDR3 sequence reads: CASSLENRGGYTF. In nucleotides, the CDR3 is TGTGCCAGCAGCTTAGAGAACAGGGGTGGCTACACCTTC.

The chain employs TRBV7-2 and TRBJ1-2, with a possible D match to TRBD1 (6 bases). CDR3 length: 15 amino acids. The V gene's germline CDR1 is SGHTA and CDR2 FQGNSA. Trimming shortened V by 3 bases and J by 1 base, and 12 bases separated the two germline ends. The CDR3 spells CASSFGQFVNYGYTF. CDR3 nucleotides: TGTGCCAGCAGCTTCGGACAGTTTGTTAACTATGGCTACACCTTC.

This chain links TRBV5-1 with TRBJ2-7; 10 nucleotides line up with TRBD2. The CDR3 spans 15 residues. In germline, CDR1 is SGHRS, CDR2 YFSETQ. Losses at the gene ends were 0 bases for V and 1 base for J; bases not matched to a gene: 1. CDR3 sequence (DNA): TGCGCCAGCAGCTTGGGAGCGGGAGGGTCCTACGAGCAGTACTTC. Its protein product is CASSLGAGGSYEQYF.

The chain is built from TRBV7-9 and TRBJ1-3; no reliable D call. CDR3 length equals 17 residues. V lost 1 base and J 0 bases, leaving 13 bases between the germline ends. Germline V CDR1 and CDR2: SEHNR, FQNEAQ (reference sequence). The CDR3 bases are TGTGCCAGCAGCTTAGGTTCAGGCCCGGACTCTGGAAACACCATATATTTT. Its translation: CASSLGSGPDSGNTIYF.

The table lists this clone with a few counts. This chain connects TRBV30 to TRBJ1-1, with D possibly TRBD1 on 5 matching bases. This CDR3 region has 15 residues. The V gene's germline CDR1 is GTSNPN and CDR2 SVGIG (reference sequence). V shed 5 bases and J shed 2 bases, with 18 bases lying between them. The CDR3 DNA is TGTGCCTGGTCCTGGGGCCCTGACACCAACACTGAAGCTTTCTTT. This encodes CAWSWGPDTNTEAFF.